This T cell receptor beta chain was recovered during a study of blood T cells in healthy people across ages (dated by TCRdb to between 2015 and 2016). General notes on the study: In model experiments, roughly one uniquely barcoded TCR beta cDNA molecule per two T cells was captured by template switching. For two donors (one aged 18 to 29 and one aged 80 or older), the study analyzed two additional independent replicas of 1 million unique cDNA reads from the same blood draw. To track age-related changes in TCR beta repertoire diversity, the study relied on deep sequencing normalized with unique cDNA molecular identifiers. Four age groups were formed from the donors: young (average approximately 16 years), middle-aged (around 41), aged (62) and long-lived (around 82).

The 39 donors, aged about 6 to 90 years, were systemically healthy Caucasian individuals from Russia. Each donor gave ten milliliters of peripheral blood, collected into EDTA-treated Vacutainer tubes. PBMCs were isolated by Ficoll-Paque density-gradient centrifugation, with at least 6 million obtained per sample. Trizol reagent was used to extract total RNA from PBMCs, with at least 6 micrograms per sample. Naive CD45RAhigh/CD27high T cell percentages were measured by flow cytometry on a PBMC aliquot from every donor. Overall study outcomes, separate from this receptor: A strong correlation was found between observed TCR beta diversity and the percentage of naive T cells measured by flow cytometry. Total diversity estimates from one million sequenced T cells were considered lower bounds and underestimates. Since profiling was done on bulk unsorted PBMCs, naive and antigen-experienced compartments could not be conclusively compared. Because donor CMV infection status was unknown, age-related changes in expanded clonotypes were potentially confounded. As age increased, observed TCR beta diversity per million T cells dropped in a roughly linear way, and a significant reduction was already evident by age 40. Compared with the aged group, the long-lived group had more naive CD4+ T cells, fewer expanded clones and increased TCR diversity, suggesting age selection.

The library relied on 5' RACE. The data were produced on an Illumina HiSeq 2500. A second PCR of roughly 7 to 11 cycles was performed with a sample-barcoded 5' primer and a J-beta primer mix. A template-switch 5' adaptor carrying 12 random nucleotides introduced a unique molecular identifier onto each TCR beta cDNA molecule. Each sample yielded at least 2.5 million CDR3-containing paired-end reads. First-strand cDNA synthesis was performed from all RNA using the Mint cDNA synthesis kit, with priming by a TRBC-specific oligonucleotide. All cDNA was treated with uracil-DNA glycosylase and then went through a first 18-cycle PCR with the universal primers M1SS and BC2_uni_R. The authors' analysis ran thus. Normalization of each sample was performed by random selection of 1 million high-quality reads, each carrying a distinct molecular identifier. Instead of being binned into consensus sequences, reads with shared molecular identifiers were discarded. MiTCR, set to a Q25 quality threshold and the strictest error-elimination algorithm, was used for CDR3 identification, clonotype clustering and error correction. A nonparametric unseen species model with Euler transformation was used to estimate lower-bound total TCR beta diversity. Using fastp at Q25 and MiXCR, TCRdb reprocessed the public reads and kept productive beta chains. Entries are consolidated by CDR3 protein sequence, retaining the most common genes and DNA. These V and J calls derive from TCRdb rather than the authors' analysis. The sample records around 520,000 distinct CDR3 sequences, about 26% of which are singletons. The ten largest account for over 3.5% of the sample.

Taken from the germline V gene, the CDR1 and CDR2 loops are SGHRS and YFSETQ. CDR3 length: 15 amino acids, cysteine to phenylalanine. Only CDR3 DNA is held: 45 bases, read in frame from base 1. The trim is 0 bases for V and 1 base for J, with a gap of 10 bases between the germline ends. This clonotype turned up a few times. This receptor's antigen is unknown. Within one base of it there is no much larger clone, and no base qualities were kept. The same sample was also used in a study of T cells of mothers and their children. Reported in the second study: The donors were nine systemically healthy Caucasian individuals, made up of three mothers and their six children. cDNA synthesis consumed the entire amount of extracted RNA, loaded at about 1.6 ug RNA in each 15 ul reaction. Sample barcodes and 2-4 random nucleotides were added via the M1S primer in the second PCR. Over 8.5 million TCR beta CDR3 reads were obtained for each mother, and 2.5 million to 3 million reads were obtained for each child. Thymic selection shapes the output of TCR recombination in a similar way in related and unrelated pairs, and inherited differences have a minor effect. Normalized repertoire overlap in related mother-child pairs was always slightly higher than in unrelated mother-child pairs, but the difference was never significant. With a sensitivity of 90 to 100 clones per million clonotypes, no persistent microchimeric T cell clones were detected. In the study, deep NGS was used to compare the TCR beta repertoires of mothers and children, and features distinguishing related mother-child pairs from unrelated individuals were sought. The mean age was roughly 40 +/- 4 years for the mothers and roughly 11 +/- 4 years for the children. After adapter ligation with NEBNext reagents, the libraries were sequenced on Illumina HiSeq 2000 with 100+100 nt paired-end reads. To prevent cross-contamination, the mother and child libraries were prepared a month apart and were sequenced in separate runs. For each donor, somewhere between about 450,000 and 2,200,000 distinct TCR beta clonotypes were identified. Naive TCR beta clonotypes were estimated from low-frequency clonotypes matched to each donor's FACS-determined naive share, without sorting.

The sequencing input was blood. This TCR derives from a boy aged 2 to 10 in good health. The chain is made from TRBV5-1 and TRBJ2-5; the D gene is perhaps TRBD1, on 5 matching bases. DNA sequence: TGCGCCAGCAGCTTGGTTCAGGGCCTCCAAGAGACCCAGTACTTC. Its translation is CASSLVQGLQETQYF.